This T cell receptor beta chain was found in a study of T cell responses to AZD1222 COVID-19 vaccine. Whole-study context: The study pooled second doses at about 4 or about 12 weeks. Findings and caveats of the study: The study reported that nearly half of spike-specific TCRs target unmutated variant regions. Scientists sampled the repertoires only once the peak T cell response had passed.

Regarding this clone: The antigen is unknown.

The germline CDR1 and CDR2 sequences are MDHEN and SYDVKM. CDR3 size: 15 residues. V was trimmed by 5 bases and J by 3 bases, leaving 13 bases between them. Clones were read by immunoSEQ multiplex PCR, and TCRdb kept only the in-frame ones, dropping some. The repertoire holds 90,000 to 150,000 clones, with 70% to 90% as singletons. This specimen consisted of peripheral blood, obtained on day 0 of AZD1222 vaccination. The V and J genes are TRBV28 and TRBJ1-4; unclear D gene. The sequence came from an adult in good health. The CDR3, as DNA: TGTGCCAGCAGTCTACCCCTGGAGGCTAATGAAAAACTGTTTTTT. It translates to CASSLPLEANEKLFF.